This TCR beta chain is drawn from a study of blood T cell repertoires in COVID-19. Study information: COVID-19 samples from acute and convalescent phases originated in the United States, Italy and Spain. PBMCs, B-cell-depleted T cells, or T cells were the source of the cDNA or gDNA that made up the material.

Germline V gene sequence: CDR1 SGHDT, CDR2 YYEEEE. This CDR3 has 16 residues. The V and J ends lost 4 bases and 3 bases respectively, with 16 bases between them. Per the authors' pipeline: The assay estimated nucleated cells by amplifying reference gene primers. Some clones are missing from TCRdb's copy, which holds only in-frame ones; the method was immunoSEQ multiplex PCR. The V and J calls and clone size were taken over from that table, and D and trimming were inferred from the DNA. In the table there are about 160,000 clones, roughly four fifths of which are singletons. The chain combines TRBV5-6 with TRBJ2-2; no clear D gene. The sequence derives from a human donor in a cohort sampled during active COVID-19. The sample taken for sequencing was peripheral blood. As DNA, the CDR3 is TGTGCCAGCAGCCGCCGGGTAGACCGATACACCGGGGAGCTGTTTTTT. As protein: CASSRRVDRYTGELFF.